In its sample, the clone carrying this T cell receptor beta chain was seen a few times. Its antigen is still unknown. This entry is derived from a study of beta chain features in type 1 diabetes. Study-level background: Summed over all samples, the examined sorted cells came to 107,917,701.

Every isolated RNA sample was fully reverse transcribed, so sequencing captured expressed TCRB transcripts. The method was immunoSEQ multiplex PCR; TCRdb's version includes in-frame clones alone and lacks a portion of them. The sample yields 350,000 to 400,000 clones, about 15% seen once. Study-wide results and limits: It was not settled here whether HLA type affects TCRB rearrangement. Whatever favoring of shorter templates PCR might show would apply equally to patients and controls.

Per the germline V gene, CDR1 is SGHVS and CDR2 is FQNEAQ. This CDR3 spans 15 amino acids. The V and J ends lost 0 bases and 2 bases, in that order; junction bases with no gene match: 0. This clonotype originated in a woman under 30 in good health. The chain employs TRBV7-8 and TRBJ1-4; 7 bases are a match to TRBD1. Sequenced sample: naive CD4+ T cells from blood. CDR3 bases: TGTGCCAGCAGCTTAGCAGGGGGCACTAATGAAAAACTGTTTTTT. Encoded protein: CASSLAGGTNEKLFF.